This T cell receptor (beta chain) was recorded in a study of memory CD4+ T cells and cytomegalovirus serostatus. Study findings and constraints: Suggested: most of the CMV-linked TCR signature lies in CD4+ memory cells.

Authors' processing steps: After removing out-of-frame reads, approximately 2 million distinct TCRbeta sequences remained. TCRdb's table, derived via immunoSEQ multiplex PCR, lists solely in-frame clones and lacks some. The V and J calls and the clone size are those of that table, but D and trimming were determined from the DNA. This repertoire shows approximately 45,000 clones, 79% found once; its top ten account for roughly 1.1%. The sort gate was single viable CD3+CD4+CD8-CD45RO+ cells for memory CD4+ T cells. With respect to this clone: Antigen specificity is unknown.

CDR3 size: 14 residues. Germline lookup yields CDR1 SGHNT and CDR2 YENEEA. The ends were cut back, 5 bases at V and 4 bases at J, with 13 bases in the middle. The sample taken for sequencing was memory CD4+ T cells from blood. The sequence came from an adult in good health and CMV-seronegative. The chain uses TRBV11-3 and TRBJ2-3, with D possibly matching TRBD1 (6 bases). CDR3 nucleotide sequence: TGTGCCAGCAGCCTCGACAGGCCCCCAGATACGCAGTATTTT. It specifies CASSLDRPPDTQYF.